The sequence of this T cell receptor beta chain was determined in a study of beta chain features in type 1 diabetes. V shed 3 bases, J shed 3 bases, and the junction held 11 bases outside the gene matches. This CDR3 has 18 residues. Germline V gene data show CDR1 as LNHDA and CDR2 as SQIVND (reference sequence). This clone was counted only a few times. Its antigen is undetermined. Reverse transcribing all isolated RNA meant expressed TCRB transcripts were sequenced. Sequenced by immunoSEQ multiplex PCR; TCRdb stores in-frame clones only, minus some. In the table there are hundreds of thousands of clones, roughly 12% of which are singletons. Study-level findings and limits: People with Type 1 diabetes carried modestly yet significantly shorter TCRB CDR3s in all four CD4+ subsets.

What was sequenced was naive CD4+ T cells from blood. This chain joins TRBV19 and TRBJ2-2; 9 bases line up with TRBD1. This sequence was found in a young woman with type 1 diabetes. CDR3 protein: CASSMRFTGGLYTGELFF. Here the CDR3 DNA reads TGTGCCAGTAGTATGCGTTTTACAGGGGGCTTGTACACCGGGGAGCTGTTTTTT.